In this sample, the clone carrying this TCR beta chain turned up a few times. Its antigen is unidentified. The source of the sample is a study of breast tumors, draining lymph nodes, adjacent tissues. Findings of the study overall: Tumor and nontumor repertoires were significantly more similar in luminal-like than in basal-like breast cancer.

CDR3 length: 13 residues. With 7 bases clipped from V and 7 bases from J, the junction kept 7 bases outside the gene matches. CDR1 is MNHNS and CDR2 is SASEGT in the germline V gene. TCRdb ran MiXCR on the multiplex PCR reads and lists one entry per CDR3 protein. The table includes some 150,000 distinct CDR3 sequences, 20% to 25% detected once. Breast cancer patients provided tissue from their axillary draining lymph nodes. The chain recombines TRBV6-1 with TRBJ1-2, with TRBD1 matching over 9 bases. The sample was axillary lymph node tissue. The clonotype was recovered from a female donor with breast cancer. Some clones in this sample may be carry-over from other donors' samples. This CDR3 is CASKYTGGGGYTF. The CDR3 bases are TGTGCCAGCAAATATACAGGGGGCGGTGGCTACACCTTC.